This TCR beta chain was recorded in a study of blood T cells in healthy people across ages. This CDR3 spans 16 amino acids. Germline-derived CDR1 and CDR2 are MNHEY and SMNVEV (reference sequence). The germline V and J ends were trimmed by 5 bases and 0 bases, with 11 bases remaining between them. The use of a sample-barcoded 5' primer and a J-beta primer mix characterized a second PCR of about 7 to 12 cycles. TCRdb reprocessed the 5' RACE reads with MiXCR, giving one entry per CDR3 protein. There are around 1,000,000 distinct CDR3 sequences in the sample; approximately 38% occur only once, and 13% lies in the top ten.

Sequencing was performed on blood. The clonotype comes from a man in his late teens or twenties in good health. This chain uses TRBV27 with TRBJ1-6; D unresolved. CDR3 sequence (DNA): TGTGCCAGCAGTCCCTTGTCCCGCTCCTATAATTCACCCCTCCACTTT. Encoded protein: CASSPLSRSYNSPLHF.